The entry that follows covers one T cell receptor (beta chain) sequence. As yet, its antigen is unknown. This specimen comes from a study of shared clonotypes between healthy human individuals. Using ten immunoSEQ deep assay plates, investigators sequenced unsorted PBMC DNA. Profiling relied on immunoSEQ multiplex PCR, and the TCRdb table lists in-frame clones only, not all of them. Here the sample spans 490,000 or so clones, less than 80% being singletons. The study drew its donors from healthy HIV-negative adults without recent acute infections or vaccinations. Nashville, Tennessee was home to all donors, who were Caucasian adults. Broader study findings: Only a few donors were included, so the genetic and exposure-history diversity represented was limited.

Germline V gene lookup returns CDR1 GTSNPN and CDR2 SVGIG (reference sequence). The CDR3 is made up of 14 amino acids. The J segment lost 4 bases and the V segment lost 2 bases, leaving 7 bases of the junction unmatched. The TCR sequence derives from a woman between 40 and 50 years old in good health. Some clones in this sample may be carry-over from other donors' samples. The chain employs TRBV30 and TRBJ2-5, with 7 positions matching TRBD1. The sample was PBMCs. The DNA for the CDR3 is TGTGCCTGGAGTTACAGGGGAGTATTAGAGACCCAGTACTTC. This codes for CAWSYRGVLETQYF. The full variable domain, with the rest looked up from reference TRBV30 and TRBJ2-5, is SQTIHQWPATLVQPVGSPLSLECTVEGTSNPNLYWYRQAAGRGLQLLFYSVGIGQISSEVPQNLSASRPQDRQFILSSKKLLLSDSGFYLCAWSYRGVLETQYFGPGTRLLVL.